Below, 25 T cell receptor beta chains from the same sample are listed, as sequenced in a study of shared clonotypes between healthy human individuals (dated by TCRdb to 2018 to 2021). Receptors were amplified or captured by the immunoSEQ multiplex PCR assay. Entries here come from immuneACCESS through TCRdb and include only in-frame sequences with V and J called. Some clones fail to appear in such tables; in the studies checked, an unresolved V gene covers under half of the shortfall, and the cause of the remainder is unknown. The sample table lists hundreds of thousands of clones, approximately 79% of them with a count of one. In total, the top ten clones hold under 2% of the sample. Source material: memory CD4+ T cells sorted from blood. What the cell subset or site label conveys for this sample: CD45RA-negative fraction. These TCRs come from a woman aged 25 to 39 in good health.

In this sample, this clone turned up once. CDR3 bases: TGTGCCAGCAGCTTAGTACAGGGCACTGAAGCTTTCTTT. Its protein is CASSLVQGTEAFF. The chain recombines TRBV7-8 with TRBJ1-1, with a tentative D call TRBD1 (6 bases). The length of the CDR3 is 13 residues. V was cut by 1 base and J by 4 bases, with 7 bases left in between. CDR1 is SGHVS and CDR2 is FQNEAQ in the germline V gene.

The table lists this clone with a few counts. The genes are TRBV4-1 and TRBJ2-3; TRBD1 agrees at 9 bases. This CDR3 is built from 16 residues. Germline V lookup: CDR1 MGHRA, CDR2 YSYEKL. V shed 4 bases and J 5 bases; nucleotides not matched to a gene: 10. Written as DNA, the CDR3 is TGCGCCAGCAGCCCAAGGCTGTGGACAGGGGAAGATACGCAGTATTTT. As protein: CASSPRLWTGEDTQYF.

This clone has a single count. The J gene is TRBJ1-2, the V gene TRBV10-2; D remains unclear. The CDR3 loop spans 17 amino acids. V was clipped by 3 bases and J by 0 bases, with 17 bases between them. Per the germline V gene, CDR1 is WSHSY and CDR2 is SAAADI. The CDR3 reads CASSEVLKAGTNYGYTF. The CDR3 DNA follows: TGCGCCAGCAGTGAAGTATTAAAGGCGGGAACTAACTATGGCTACACCTTC.

The chain is built from TRBV15 and TRBJ2-2, with 9 bases identical to TRBD2. The CDR3 totals 16 residues. Per germline, CDR1 LNHNV and CDR2 YYDKDF (reference sequence). V shed 2 bases, J shed 4 bases, and the junction held 5 bases outside the gene matches. The CDR3, as DNA: TGTGCCACCAGCAGACTAGCGGGACCTCTCACCGGGGAGCTGTTTTTT. This codes for CATSRLAGPLTGELFF.

The sample holds many counts of this clone. The V call is TRBV5-1, the J call TRBJ2-2, with TRBD2 matching over 10 bases. This CDR3 comprises 16 residues. The junction had 8 bases not matched to a gene; V was cut back by 3 bases and J by 6 bases. Germline V gene lookup returns CDR1 SGHRS and CDR2 YFSETQ. DNA of the CDR3: TGCGCCAGCAGCTGGAGCGGGAGGGCTTCCGCCGGGGAGCTGTTTTTT. Translated: CASSWSGRASAGELFF.

This clone has only a few counts. This chain connects TRBV4-1 to TRBJ1-3; no reliable D call. CDR1 MGHRA and CDR2 YSYEKL come from the germline V gene. The CDR3 is made up of 16 amino acids. V lost 1 base and J lost 0, with 10 bases in between. The CDR3 bases are TGCGCCAGCAGCCAAGGAGGCGGGGTCTCTGGAAACACCATATATTTT. Protein sequence: CASSQGGGVSGNTIYF.

J is TRBJ1-4 and V is TRBV6-5; D is possibly TRBD1 (6 bases). The CDR3 has 15 residues. Germline-derived CDR1 and CDR2 are MNHEY and SVGAGI. Trimming cost V 7 bases and J 7 bases, with 19 bases left between them. The CDR3 spells CASKTGSASGEKLFF. Here the CDR3 DNA reads TGTGCCAGCAAGACAGGTTCGGCGAGTGGTGAAAAACTGTTTTTT.

The chain employs TRBV6-6 and TRBJ2-7; TRBD1 aligns across 8 bases. J gave up 4 bases and V 6 bases, and 8 bases lay outside the gene matches. Germline CDR1 reads MNHNY; CDR2 reads SVGAGI (reference sequence). The CDR3 is 14 residues long. This CDR3 is CASSIGQGSYEQYF. The CDR3 region has the DNA TGTGCCAGCAGCATTGGACAGGGCAGTTACGAGCAGTACTTC.

The chain uses TRBV7-2 and TRBJ2-5, with 10 bases fitting TRBD2. Germline V gives CDR1 SGHTA, CDR2 FQGNSA. The V gene end was trimmed by 1 base and the J gene end by 5 bases; junction bases not matched to a gene: 10. The CDR3 length is 17 residues. The DNA of the CDR3 is TGTGCCAGCAGCTTAGGTCTAGCGGGAGTCGGTGAGGAGACCCAGTACTTC. Translated: CASSLGLAGVGEETQYF. Based on the CDR3 plus reference TRBV7-2 and TRBJ2-5, the full variable domain is GAGVSQSPSNKVTEKGKDVELRCDPISGHTALYWYRQSLGQGLEFLIYFQGNSAPDKSGLPSDRFSAERTGGSVSTLTIQRTQQEDSAVYLCASSLGLAGVGEETQYFGPGTRLLVL.

The chain recombines TRBV5-4 with TRBJ2-6; D gene unclear. CDR1 and CDR2 (germline): SGHNT, YYREEE (reference sequence). V was shortened by 0 bases and J by 3 bases, with 7 bases between the two germline ends. The CDR3 is 15 amino acids. In DNA, the CDR3 is TGTGCCAGCAGCTTGGCCGGGTTTGGGGCCAACGTCCTGACTTTC. Translation: CASSLAGFGANVLTF.

The gene calls are TRBV29-1 and TRBJ2-1; tentatively, D is TRBD2 (6 bases). CDR1 is SQVTM and CDR2 is ANQGSEA in the germline V gene. This CDR3 region has 14 residues. V was pared by 6 bases and J by 2 bases, with 14 bases between. CDR3 amino acids: CSVAGLTTYNEQFF. The CDR3 DNA is TGCAGCGTCGCCGGACTAACCACCTACAATGAGCAGTTCTTC.

V gene TRBV11-3 combines with J gene TRBJ2-1; 9 nucleotides line up with TRBD2. Losses at the gene ends were 5 bases for V and 10 bases for J; bases not matched to a gene: 6. Germline CDR1 and CDR2: SGHNT and YENEEA. The CDR3 is made up of 13 amino acids. The DNA of the CDR3 is TGTGCCAGCAGCGATTTCGGACTAGCGGAGCAGTTCTTC. Amino acids: CASSDFGLAEQFF.

The count of this clone is one. The chain carries TRBV5-8 and TRBJ1-3; no clear D. CDR1 SGHTS and CDR2 YDEGEE come from the germline V gene. V lost 0 bases to trimming and J lost 2 bases, with 9 bases between them. This CDR3 is 15 amino acids long. The DNA for the CDR3 is TGTGCCAGCAGCTTGGAGGTAGGAGCTGGAAACACCATATATTTT. It translates to CASSLEVGAGNTIYF. Variable domain in full (rest from reference TRBV5-8 and TRBJ1-3): EAGVTQSPTHLIKTRGQQATLRCSPISGHTSVYWYQQALGLGLQFLLWYDEGEERNRGNFPPRFSGRQFPNYSSELNVNALELEDSALYLCASSLEVGAGNTIYFGEGSWLTVV.

CDR3 in amino acids: CASSLGGGSQPQHF. CDR3 nucleotides: TGTGCCAGCAGTTTGGGGGGTGGAAGTCAGCCCCAGCATTTT. This chain uses TRBV27 with TRBJ1-5, with D perhaps TRBD1 (5 bases). Germline V gene data show CDR1 as MNHEY and CDR2 as SMNVEV (reference sequence). This CDR3 is built from 14 residues. Trimming pared 3 bases from V and 6 bases from J, leaving 12 bases between.

This sequence joins TRBV5-1 and TRBJ2-5; 9 nucleotides match TRBD1. This CDR3 is 16 amino acids long. The germline V gene has CDR1 SGHRS and CDR2 YFSETQ. Trimming at V came to 4 bases and at J to 1 base, leaving 8 bases not matched to a gene. The CDR3 DNA reads TGCGCCAGCAGCCCAGGGGACAGGGATTTCCAAGAGACCCAGTACTTC. Translation gives CASSPGDRDFQETQYF.

For this clone: This same CDR3 is encoded by further DNA sequences in the sample. The chain carries TRBV6-1 and TRBJ1-5; 7 positions match TRBD1. Germline V gene sequence: CDR1 MNHNS, CDR2 SASEGT. This CDR3 contains 14 residues. The junction had 2 bases not matched to a gene; V was cut back by 2 bases and J by 4 bases. The CDR3: CASSEQGGNQPQHF. As DNA, the CDR3 is TGTGCCAGCAGTGAACAGGGGGGTAATCAGCCCCAGCATTTT.

This clone was counted a few times. V is TRBV19 and J is TRBJ1-3, with D possibly TRBD1 on 5 matching bases. CDR1 and CDR2 from the germline V gene are LNHDA and SQIVND (reference sequence). V lost 5 bases to trimming and J lost 0 bases, with 14 bases between them. The CDR3 runs to 16 residues. The CDR3, as DNA: TGTGCCAGTAGTCTCCGGGACCCTGGCTCTGGAAACACCATATATTTT. It specifies CASSLRDPGSGNTIYF. Using reference TRBV19 and TRBJ1-3 for the parts outside the CDR3, the full variable domain is DGGITQSPKYLFRKEGQNVTLSCEQNLNHDAMYWYRQDPGQGLRLIYYSQIVNDFQKGDIAEGYSVSREKKESFPLTVTSAQKNPTAFYLCASSLRDPGSGNTIYFGEGSWLTVV.

The genes are TRBV30 and TRBJ2-2; D is possibly TRBD1 (5 bases). Trimming shortened V by 2 bases and J by 6 bases, and 10 bases separated the two germline ends. Germline V lookup: CDR1 GTSNPN, CDR2 SVGIG (reference sequence). The CDR3 runs to 13 residues. Here the CDR3 reads CAWSRVGAGELFF. DNA for the CDR3: TGTGCCTGGAGTAGGGTAGGGGCCGGGGAGCTGTTTTTT.

The CDR3 loop reads CSVGGGLEAFF. The CDR3 nucleotides are TGCAGCGTGGGAGGGGGACTTGAAGCTTTCTTT. The J gene is TRBJ1-1, the V gene TRBV29-1; D is possibly TRBD1 (6 bases). In germline, CDR1 is SQVTM, CDR2 ANQGSEA. V was shortened by 6 bases and J by 7 bases, with 12 bases between the two germline ends. This CDR3 is 11 amino acids long.

V is TRBV28 and J is TRBJ2-7, with D unclear. CDR1 is MDHEN, CDR2 SYDVKM, per germline. V shed 5 bases and J shed 3 bases, with 20 bases lying between them. The CDR3 loop spans 16 amino acids. CDR3 in amino acids: CASSTTHGFVVYEQYF. The CDR3 nucleotides read TGTGCCAGCAGTACAACGCACGGCTTCGTAGTCTACGAGCAGTACTTC.

The rearrangement links TRBV4-1 to TRBJ2-7, with 7 bases that match TRBD2. Germline V gives CDR1 MGHRA, CDR2 YSYEKL. The CDR3 is 20 residues long. The trim removed 0 bases at V and 2 bases at J, leaving 19 bases unmatched. CDR3 DNA sequence: TGCGCCAGCAGCCAAGAAGTCGTTGCTGCTGGGCTAGCGGTACCCTACGAGCAGTACTTC. It codes for CASSQEVVAAGLAVPYEQYF.

The chain uses TRBV29-1 and TRBJ2-7, with TRBD2 identical over 12 bases. The germline CDR1 and CDR2 sequences are SQVTM and ANQGSEA. Trimming removed 6 bases from V and 1 base from J; junction bases left unmatched: 4. The CDR3 covers 14 residues. Here the CDR3 reads CSVTSGGRSYEQYF. Here the CDR3 DNA reads TGCAGCGTGACTAGCGGGGGAAGATCCTACGAGCAGTACTTC.

The chain employs TRBV29-1 and TRBJ2-7; no clear D. The V and J ends lost 4 bases and 3 bases respectively, with 7 bases between them. Germline V gene data show CDR1 as SQVTM and CDR2 as ANQGSEA. The CDR3 sequence is 11 residues long. The CDR3: CSVVVNYEQYF. DNA of the CDR3: TGCAGCGTTGTCGTGAACTACGAGCAGTACTTC.

This clone has a handful of counts. V usage is TRBV4-1 and J usage is TRBJ1-5; 7 bases align to TRBD1. The germline V gene has CDR1 MGHRA and CDR2 YSYEKL. This CDR3 has 14 residues. The ends lost 6 bases at V and 5 bases at J; junction bases unmatched: 7. CDR3 DNA: TGCGCCAGCAGTCTGACAGGGAACGATCAGCCCCAGCATTTT. Encoded protein: CASSLTGNDQPQHF.

The rearrangement links TRBV27 to TRBJ1-2, with D perhaps matching TRBD1 (5 bases). Germline V gene lookup returns CDR1 MNHEY and CDR2 SMNVEV (reference sequence). CDR3 length equals 14 residues. Trimming took off 5 bases at V and 2 bases at J, with 12 bases between the two ends. The CDR3 region is CASSRSRDNYGYTF. DNA for the CDR3: TGTGCCAGCAGTAGAAGCAGGGACAACTATGGCTACACCTTC.